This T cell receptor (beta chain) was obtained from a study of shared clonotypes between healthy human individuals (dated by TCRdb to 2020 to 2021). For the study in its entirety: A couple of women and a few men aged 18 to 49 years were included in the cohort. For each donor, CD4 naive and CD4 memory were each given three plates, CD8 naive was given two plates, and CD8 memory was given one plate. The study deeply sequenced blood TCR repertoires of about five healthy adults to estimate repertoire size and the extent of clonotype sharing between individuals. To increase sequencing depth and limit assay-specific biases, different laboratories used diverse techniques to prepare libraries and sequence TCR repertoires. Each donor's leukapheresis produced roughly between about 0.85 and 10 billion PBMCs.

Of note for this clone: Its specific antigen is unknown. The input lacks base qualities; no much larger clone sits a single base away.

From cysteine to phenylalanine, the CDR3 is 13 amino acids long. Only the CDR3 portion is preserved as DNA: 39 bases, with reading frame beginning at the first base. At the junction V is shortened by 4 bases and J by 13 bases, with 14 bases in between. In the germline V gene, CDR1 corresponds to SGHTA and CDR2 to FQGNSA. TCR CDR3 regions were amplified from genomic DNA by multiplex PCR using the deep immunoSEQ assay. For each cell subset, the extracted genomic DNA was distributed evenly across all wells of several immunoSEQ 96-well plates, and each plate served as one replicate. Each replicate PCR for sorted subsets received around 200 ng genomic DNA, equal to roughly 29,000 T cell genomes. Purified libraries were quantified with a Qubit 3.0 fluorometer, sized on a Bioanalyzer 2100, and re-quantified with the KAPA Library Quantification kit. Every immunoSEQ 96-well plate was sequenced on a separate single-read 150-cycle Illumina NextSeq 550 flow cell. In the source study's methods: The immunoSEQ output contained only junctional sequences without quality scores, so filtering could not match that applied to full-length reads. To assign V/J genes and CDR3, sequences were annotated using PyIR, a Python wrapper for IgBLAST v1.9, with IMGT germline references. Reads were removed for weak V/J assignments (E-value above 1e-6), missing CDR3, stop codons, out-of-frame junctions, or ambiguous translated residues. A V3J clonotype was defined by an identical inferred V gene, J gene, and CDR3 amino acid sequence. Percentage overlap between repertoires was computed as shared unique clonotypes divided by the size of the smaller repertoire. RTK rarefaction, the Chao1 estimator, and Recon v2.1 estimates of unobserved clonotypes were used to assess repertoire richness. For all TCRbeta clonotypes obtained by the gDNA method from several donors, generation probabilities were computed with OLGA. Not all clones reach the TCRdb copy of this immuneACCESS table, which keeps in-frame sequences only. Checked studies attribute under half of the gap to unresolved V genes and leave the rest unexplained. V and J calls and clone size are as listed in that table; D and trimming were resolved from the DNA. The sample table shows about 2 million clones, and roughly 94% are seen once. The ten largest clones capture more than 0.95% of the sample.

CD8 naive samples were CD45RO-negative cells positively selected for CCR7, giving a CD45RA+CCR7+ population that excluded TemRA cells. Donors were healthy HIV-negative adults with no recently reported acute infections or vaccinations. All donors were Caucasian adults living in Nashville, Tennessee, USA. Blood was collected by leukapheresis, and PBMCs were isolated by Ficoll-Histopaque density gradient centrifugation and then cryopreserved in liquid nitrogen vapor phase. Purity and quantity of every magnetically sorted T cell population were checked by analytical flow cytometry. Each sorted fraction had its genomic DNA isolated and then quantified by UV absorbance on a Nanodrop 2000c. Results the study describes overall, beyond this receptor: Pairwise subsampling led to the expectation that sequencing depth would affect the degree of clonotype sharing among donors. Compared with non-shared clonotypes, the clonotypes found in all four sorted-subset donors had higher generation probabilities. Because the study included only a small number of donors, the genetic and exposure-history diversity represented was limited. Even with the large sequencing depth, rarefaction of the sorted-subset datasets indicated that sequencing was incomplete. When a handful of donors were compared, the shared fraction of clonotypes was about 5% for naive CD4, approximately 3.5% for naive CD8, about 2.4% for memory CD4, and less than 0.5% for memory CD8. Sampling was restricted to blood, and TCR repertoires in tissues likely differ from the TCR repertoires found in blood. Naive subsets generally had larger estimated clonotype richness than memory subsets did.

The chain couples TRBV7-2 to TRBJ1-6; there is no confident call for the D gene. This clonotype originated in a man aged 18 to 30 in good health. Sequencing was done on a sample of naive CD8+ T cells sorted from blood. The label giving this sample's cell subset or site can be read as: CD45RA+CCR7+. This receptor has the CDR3 CASSYDRPPPLHF. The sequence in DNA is TGTGCCAGCAGCTACGACCGCCCGCCGCCCCTCCACTTT.